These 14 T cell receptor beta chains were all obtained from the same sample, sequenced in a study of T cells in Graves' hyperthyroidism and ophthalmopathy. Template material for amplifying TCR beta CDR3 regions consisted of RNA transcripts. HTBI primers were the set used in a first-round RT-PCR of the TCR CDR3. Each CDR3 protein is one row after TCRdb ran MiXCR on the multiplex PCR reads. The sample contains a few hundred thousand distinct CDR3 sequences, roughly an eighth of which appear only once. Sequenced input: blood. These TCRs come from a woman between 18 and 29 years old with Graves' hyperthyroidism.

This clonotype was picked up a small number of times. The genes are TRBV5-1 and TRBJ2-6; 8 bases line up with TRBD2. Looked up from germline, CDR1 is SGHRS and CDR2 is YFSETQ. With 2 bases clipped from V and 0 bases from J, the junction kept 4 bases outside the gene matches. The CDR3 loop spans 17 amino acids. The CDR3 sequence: CASSLRAGDSGANVLTF. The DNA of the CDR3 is TGCGCCAGCAGCTTAAGAGCGGGAGACTCTGGGGCCAACGTCCTGACTTTC.

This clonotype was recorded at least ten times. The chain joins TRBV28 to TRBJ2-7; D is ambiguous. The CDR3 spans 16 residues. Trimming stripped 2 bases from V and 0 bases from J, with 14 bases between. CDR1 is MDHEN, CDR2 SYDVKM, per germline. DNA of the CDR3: TGTGCCAGCAGTTTACAAGGTCGGAAGAGCTCCTACGAGCAGTACTTC. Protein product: CASSLQGRKSSYEQYF. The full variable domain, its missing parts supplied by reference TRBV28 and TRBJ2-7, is DVKVTQSSRYLVKRTGEKVFLECVQDMDHENMFWYRQDPGLGLRLIYFSYDVKMKEKGDIPEGYSVSREKKERFSLILESASTNQTSMYLCASSLQGRKSSYEQYFGPGTRLTVT.

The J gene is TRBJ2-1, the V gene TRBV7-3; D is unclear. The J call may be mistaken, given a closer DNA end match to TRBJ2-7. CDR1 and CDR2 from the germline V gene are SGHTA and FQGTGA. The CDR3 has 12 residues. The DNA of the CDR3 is TGTGCCAGCAGCCGAGGTAACAATGAGCAGTACTTC. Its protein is CASSRGNNEQYF.

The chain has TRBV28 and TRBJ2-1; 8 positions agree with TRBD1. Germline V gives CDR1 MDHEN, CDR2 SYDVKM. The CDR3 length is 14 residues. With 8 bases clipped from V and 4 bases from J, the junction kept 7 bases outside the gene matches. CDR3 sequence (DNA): TGTGCCAGCTCCACCGGGACAGGATACAATGAGCAGTTCTTC. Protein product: CASSTGTGYNEQFF.

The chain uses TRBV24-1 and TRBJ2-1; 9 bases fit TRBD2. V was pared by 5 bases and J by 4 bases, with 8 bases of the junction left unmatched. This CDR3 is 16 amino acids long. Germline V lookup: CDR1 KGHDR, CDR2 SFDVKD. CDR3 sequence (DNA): TGTGCCACCAGTGGGTCTCTAGCGGGGAAATACAATGAGCAGTTCTTC. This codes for CATSGSLAGKYNEQFF.

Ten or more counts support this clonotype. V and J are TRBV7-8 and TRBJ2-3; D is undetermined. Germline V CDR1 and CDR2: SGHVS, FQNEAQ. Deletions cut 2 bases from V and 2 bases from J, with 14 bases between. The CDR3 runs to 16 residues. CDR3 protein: CASSLIRVPLTDTQYF. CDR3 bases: TGTGCCAGCAGCTTAATCCGTGTACCCCTCACAGATACGCAGTATTTT.

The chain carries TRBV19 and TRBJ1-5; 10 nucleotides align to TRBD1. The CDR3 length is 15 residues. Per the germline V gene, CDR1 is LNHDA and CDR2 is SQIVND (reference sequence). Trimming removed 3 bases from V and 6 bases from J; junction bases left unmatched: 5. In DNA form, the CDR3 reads TGTGCCAGTAGTATTCAGACAGGGGGCACTCAGCCCCAGCATTTT. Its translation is CASSIQTGGTQPQHF.

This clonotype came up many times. As DNA, the CDR3 is TGTGCCAGCAGCAATACCGGGACAGGGAACGACGAGCAGTACTTC. Amino acids: CASSNTGTGNDEQYF. The V call is TRBV5-5, the J call TRBJ2-7, with TRBD1 matching 9 bases. This CDR3 comprises 15 residues. The ends lost 4 bases at V and 5 bases at J; junction bases unmatched: 10. The germline CDR1 and CDR2 sequences are SGHKS and YYEKEE (reference sequence).

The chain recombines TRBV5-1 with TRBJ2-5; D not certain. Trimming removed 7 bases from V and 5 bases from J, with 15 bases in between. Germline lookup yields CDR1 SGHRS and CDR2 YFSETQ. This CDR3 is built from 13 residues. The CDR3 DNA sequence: TGCGCCAGCGGGTTCCTGCCTGCGGAGACCCAGTACTTC. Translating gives CASGFLPAETQYF.

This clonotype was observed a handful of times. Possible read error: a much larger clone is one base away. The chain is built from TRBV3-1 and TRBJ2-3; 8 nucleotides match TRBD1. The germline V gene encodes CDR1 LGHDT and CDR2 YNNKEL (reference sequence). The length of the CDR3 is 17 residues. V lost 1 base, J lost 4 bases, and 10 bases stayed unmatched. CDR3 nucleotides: TGTGCCAGCAGCCAAGTGACAGGGGACAGTCGGGCAGATACGCAGTATTTT. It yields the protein CASSQVTGDSRADTQYF.

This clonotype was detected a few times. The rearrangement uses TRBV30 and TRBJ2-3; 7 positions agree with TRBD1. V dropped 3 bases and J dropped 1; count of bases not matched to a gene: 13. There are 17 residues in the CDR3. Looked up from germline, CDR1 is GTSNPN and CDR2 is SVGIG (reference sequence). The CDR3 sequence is CAWRRTGFDLGTDTQYF. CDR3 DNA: TGTGCCTGGAGGAGGACAGGTTTTGACTTGGGCACAGATACGCAGTATTTT.

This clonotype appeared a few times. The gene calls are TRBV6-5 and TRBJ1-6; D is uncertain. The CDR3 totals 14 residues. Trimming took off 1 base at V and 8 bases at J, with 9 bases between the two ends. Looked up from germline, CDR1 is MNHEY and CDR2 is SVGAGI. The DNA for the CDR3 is TGTGCCAGCAGTTACTTGGCAGCCCATTCACCCCTCCACTTT. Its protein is CASSYLAAHSPLHF.

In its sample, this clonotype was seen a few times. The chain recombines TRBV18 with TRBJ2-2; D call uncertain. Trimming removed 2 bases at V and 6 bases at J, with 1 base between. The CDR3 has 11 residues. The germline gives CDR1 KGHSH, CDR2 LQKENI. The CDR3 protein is CASSPAGELFF. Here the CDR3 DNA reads TGTGCCAGCTCACCAGCCGGGGAGCTGTTTTTT.

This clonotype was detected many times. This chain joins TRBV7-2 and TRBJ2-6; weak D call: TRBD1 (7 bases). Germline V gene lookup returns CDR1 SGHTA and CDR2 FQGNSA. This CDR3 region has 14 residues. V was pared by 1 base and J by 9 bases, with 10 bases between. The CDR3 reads CASSLGGTVNVLTF. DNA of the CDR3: TGTGCCAGCAGCTTAGGCGGGACAGTCAACGTCCTGACTTTC.